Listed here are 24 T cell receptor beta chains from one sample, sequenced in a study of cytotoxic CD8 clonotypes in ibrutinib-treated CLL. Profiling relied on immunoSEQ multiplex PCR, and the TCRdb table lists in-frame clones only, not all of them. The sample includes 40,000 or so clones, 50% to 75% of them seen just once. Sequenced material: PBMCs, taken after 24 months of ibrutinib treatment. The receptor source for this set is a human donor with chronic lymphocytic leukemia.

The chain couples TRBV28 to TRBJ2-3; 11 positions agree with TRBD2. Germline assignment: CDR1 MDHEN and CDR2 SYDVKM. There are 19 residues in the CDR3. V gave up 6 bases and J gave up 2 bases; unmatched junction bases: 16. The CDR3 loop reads CASSPNGGLAGGYTDTQYF. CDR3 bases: TGTGCCAGCAGCCCTAACGGGGGATTAGCGGGAGGGTACACAGATACGCAGTATTTT. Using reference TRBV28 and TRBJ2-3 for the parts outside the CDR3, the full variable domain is DVKVTQSSRYLVKRTGEKVFLECVQDMDHENMFWYRQDPGLGLRLIYFSYDVKMKEKGDIPEGYSVSREKKERFSLILESASTNQTSMYLCASSPNGGLAGGYTDTQYFGPGTRLTVL.

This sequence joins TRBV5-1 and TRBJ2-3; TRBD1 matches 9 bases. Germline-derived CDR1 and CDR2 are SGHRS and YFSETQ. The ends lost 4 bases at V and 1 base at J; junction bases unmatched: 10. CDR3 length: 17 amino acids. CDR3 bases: TGCGCCAGCAGCGAATTACAGGGGGCAGGGGGCACAGATACGCAGTATTTT. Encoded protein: CASSELQGAGGTDTQYF.

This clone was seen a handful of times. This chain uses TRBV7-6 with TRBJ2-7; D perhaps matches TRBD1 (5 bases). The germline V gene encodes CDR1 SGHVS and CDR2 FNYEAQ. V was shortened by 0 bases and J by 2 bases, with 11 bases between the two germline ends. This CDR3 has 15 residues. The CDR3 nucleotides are TGTGCCAGCAGCTTAGCGCCGACAGAGGCCTACGAGCAGTACTTC. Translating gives CASSLAPTEAYEQYF.

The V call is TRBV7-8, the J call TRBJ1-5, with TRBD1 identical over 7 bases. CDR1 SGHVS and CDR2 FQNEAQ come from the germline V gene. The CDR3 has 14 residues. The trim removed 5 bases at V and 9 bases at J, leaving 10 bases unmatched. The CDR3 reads CASSLLTRGWPQHF. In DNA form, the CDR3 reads TGTGCCAGCAGCCTCCTAACCAGGGGGTGGCCCCAGCATTTT.

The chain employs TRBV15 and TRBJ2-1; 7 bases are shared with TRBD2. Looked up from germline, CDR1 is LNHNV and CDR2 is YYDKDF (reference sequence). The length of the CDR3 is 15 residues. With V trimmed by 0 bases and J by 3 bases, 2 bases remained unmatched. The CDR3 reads CATSREGLFYNEQFF. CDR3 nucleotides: TGTGCCACCAGCAGAGAGGGACTATTCTACAATGAGCAGTTCTTC.

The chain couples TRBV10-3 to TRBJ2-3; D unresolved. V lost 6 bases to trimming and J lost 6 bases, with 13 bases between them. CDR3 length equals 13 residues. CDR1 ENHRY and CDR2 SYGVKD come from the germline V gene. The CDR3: CAIRSVAWDTQYF. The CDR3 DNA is TGTGCCATCAGGTCGGTAGCCTGGGATACGCAGTATTTT.

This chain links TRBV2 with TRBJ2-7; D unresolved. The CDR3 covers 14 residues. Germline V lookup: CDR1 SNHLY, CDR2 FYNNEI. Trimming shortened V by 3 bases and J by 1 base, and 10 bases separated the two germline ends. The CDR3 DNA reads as TGTGCCAGCAGTGAGGCCCTACCTTCCTACGAGCAGTACTTC. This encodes CASSEALPSYEQYF.

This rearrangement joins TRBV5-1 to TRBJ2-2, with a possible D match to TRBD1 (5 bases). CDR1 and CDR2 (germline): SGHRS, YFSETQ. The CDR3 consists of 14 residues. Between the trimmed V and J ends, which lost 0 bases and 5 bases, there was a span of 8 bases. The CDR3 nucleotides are TGCGCCAGCAGCTTGGGACAGCTGACCGGGGAGCTGTTTTTT. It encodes CASSLGQLTGELFF.

CDR3 sequence: CASSRKGAVTHNEQFF. Here the CDR3 DNA reads TGCGCCAGCAGCAGGAAGGGAGCGGTGACTCACAATGAGCAGTTCTTC. This sequence joins TRBV5-1 and TRBJ2-1, with a tentative D call TRBD2 (5 bases). V lost 4 bases, J lost 5 bases, and 19 bases lay in between. CDR1 SGHRS and CDR2 YFSETQ come from the germline V gene. CDR3 length equals 16 residues.

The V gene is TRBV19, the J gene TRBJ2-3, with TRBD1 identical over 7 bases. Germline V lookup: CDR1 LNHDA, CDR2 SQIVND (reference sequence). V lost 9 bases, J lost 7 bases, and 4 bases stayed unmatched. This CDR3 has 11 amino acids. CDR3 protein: CASRQGYTQYF. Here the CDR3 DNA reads TGTGCCAGCCGACAGGGATATACGCAGTATTTT.

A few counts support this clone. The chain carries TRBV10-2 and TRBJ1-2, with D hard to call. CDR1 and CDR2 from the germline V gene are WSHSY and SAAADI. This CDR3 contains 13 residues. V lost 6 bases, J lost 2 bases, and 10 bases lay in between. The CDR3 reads CASRSRENYGYTF. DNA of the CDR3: TGCGCCAGCAGGTCCCGGGAGAACTATGGCTACACCTTC.

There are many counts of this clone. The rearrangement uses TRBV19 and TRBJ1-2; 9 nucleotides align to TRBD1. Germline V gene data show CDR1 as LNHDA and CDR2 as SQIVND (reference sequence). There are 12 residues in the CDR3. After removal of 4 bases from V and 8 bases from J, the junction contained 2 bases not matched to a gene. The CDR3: CASSRDRGGYTF. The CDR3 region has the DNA TGTGCCAGTAGTAGAGACAGGGGGGGCTACACCTTC.

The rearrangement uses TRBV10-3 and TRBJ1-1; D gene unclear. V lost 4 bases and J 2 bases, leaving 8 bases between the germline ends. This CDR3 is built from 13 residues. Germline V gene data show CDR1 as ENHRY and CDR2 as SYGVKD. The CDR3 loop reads CAISGAQNTEAFF. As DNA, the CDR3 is TGTGCCATCAGTGGGGCACAAAACACTGAAGCTTTCTTT.

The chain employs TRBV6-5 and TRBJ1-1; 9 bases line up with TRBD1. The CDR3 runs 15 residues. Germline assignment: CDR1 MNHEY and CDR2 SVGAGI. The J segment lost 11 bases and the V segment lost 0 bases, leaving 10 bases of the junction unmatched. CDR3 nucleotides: TGTGCCAGCAGTTACTCGAGAGGACAGGGGAATCGGGCTTTCTTT. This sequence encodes CASSYSRGQGNRAFF.

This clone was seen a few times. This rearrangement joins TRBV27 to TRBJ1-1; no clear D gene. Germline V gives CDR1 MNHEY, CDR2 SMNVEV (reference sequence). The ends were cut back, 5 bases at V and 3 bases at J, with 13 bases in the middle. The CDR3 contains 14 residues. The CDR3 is CASSALGPYTEAFF. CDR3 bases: TGTGCCAGCAGTGCCCTGGGCCCGTACACTGAAGCTTTCTTT.

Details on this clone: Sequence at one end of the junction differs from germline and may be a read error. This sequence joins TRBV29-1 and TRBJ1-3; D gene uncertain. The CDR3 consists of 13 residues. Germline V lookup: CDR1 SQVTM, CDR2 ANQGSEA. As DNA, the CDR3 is TGCAGCGTTAAAGATTACTCTGGAAACACCATATATTTT. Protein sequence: CSVKDYSGNTIYF.

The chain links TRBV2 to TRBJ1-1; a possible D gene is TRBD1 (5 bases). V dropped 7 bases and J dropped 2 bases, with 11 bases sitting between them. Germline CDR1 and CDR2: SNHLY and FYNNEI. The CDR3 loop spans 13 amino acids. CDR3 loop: CASKTEPNTEAFF. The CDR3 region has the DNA TGTGCCAGCAAGACAGAACCAAACACTGAAGCTTTCTTT.

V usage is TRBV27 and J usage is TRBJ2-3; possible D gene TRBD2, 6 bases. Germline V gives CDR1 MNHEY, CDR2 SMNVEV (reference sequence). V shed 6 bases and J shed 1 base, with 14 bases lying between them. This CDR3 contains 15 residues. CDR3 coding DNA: TGTGCCAGCAGCTCACTTAGCGGCCGCACAGATACGCAGTATTTT. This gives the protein CASSSLSGRTDTQYF.

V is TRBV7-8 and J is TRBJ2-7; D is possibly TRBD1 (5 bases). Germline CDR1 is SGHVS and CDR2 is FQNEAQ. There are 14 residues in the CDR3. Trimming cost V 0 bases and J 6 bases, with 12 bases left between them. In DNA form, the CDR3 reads TGTGCCAGCAGCTTAGCTACAGGCATTACCGAGCAGTACTTC. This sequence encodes CASSLATGITEQYF.

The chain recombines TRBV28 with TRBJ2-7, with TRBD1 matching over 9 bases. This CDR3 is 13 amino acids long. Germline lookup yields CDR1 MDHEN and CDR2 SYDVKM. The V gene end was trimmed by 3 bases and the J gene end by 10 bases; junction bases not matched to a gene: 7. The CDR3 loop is CASSLVTGGLQYF. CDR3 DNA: TGTGCCAGCAGTTTGGTTACAGGGGGCCTTCAGTACTTC. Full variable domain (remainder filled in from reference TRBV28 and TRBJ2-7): DVKVTQSSRYLVKRTGEKVFLECVQDMDHENMFWYRQDPGLGLRLIYFSYDVKMKEKGDIPEGYSVSREKKERFSLILESASTNQTSMYLCASSLVTGGLQYFGPGTRLTVT.

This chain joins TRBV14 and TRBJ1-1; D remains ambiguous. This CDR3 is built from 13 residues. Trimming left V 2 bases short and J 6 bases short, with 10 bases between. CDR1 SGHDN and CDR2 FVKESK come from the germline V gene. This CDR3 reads CASSQSLVAEAFF. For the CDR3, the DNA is TGTGCCAGCAGCCAATCTTTAGTTGCTGAAGCTTTCTTT.

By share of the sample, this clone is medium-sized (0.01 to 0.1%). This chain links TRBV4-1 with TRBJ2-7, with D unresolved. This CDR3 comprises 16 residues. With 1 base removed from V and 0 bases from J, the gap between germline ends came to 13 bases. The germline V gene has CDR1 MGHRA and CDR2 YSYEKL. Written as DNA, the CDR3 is TGCGCCAGCAGCCAAGTACACAGAGTGGGCTCCTACGAGCAGTACTTC. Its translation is CASSQVHRVGSYEQYF.

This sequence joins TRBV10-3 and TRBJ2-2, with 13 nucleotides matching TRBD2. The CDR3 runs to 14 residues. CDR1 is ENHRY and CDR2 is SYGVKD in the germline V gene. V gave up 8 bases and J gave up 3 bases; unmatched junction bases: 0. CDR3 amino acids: CAIGLAGDTGELFF. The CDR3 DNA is TGTGCCATCGGACTAGCGGGAGACACCGGGGAGCTGTTTTTT.

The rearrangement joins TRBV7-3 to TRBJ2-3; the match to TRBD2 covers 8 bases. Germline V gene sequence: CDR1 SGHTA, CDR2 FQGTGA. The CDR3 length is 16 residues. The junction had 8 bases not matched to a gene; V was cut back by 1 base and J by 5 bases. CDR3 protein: CASSLNGAGVLDTQYF. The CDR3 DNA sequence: TGTGCCAGCAGCTTAAACGGAGCGGGAGTGTTAGATACGCAGTATTTT.